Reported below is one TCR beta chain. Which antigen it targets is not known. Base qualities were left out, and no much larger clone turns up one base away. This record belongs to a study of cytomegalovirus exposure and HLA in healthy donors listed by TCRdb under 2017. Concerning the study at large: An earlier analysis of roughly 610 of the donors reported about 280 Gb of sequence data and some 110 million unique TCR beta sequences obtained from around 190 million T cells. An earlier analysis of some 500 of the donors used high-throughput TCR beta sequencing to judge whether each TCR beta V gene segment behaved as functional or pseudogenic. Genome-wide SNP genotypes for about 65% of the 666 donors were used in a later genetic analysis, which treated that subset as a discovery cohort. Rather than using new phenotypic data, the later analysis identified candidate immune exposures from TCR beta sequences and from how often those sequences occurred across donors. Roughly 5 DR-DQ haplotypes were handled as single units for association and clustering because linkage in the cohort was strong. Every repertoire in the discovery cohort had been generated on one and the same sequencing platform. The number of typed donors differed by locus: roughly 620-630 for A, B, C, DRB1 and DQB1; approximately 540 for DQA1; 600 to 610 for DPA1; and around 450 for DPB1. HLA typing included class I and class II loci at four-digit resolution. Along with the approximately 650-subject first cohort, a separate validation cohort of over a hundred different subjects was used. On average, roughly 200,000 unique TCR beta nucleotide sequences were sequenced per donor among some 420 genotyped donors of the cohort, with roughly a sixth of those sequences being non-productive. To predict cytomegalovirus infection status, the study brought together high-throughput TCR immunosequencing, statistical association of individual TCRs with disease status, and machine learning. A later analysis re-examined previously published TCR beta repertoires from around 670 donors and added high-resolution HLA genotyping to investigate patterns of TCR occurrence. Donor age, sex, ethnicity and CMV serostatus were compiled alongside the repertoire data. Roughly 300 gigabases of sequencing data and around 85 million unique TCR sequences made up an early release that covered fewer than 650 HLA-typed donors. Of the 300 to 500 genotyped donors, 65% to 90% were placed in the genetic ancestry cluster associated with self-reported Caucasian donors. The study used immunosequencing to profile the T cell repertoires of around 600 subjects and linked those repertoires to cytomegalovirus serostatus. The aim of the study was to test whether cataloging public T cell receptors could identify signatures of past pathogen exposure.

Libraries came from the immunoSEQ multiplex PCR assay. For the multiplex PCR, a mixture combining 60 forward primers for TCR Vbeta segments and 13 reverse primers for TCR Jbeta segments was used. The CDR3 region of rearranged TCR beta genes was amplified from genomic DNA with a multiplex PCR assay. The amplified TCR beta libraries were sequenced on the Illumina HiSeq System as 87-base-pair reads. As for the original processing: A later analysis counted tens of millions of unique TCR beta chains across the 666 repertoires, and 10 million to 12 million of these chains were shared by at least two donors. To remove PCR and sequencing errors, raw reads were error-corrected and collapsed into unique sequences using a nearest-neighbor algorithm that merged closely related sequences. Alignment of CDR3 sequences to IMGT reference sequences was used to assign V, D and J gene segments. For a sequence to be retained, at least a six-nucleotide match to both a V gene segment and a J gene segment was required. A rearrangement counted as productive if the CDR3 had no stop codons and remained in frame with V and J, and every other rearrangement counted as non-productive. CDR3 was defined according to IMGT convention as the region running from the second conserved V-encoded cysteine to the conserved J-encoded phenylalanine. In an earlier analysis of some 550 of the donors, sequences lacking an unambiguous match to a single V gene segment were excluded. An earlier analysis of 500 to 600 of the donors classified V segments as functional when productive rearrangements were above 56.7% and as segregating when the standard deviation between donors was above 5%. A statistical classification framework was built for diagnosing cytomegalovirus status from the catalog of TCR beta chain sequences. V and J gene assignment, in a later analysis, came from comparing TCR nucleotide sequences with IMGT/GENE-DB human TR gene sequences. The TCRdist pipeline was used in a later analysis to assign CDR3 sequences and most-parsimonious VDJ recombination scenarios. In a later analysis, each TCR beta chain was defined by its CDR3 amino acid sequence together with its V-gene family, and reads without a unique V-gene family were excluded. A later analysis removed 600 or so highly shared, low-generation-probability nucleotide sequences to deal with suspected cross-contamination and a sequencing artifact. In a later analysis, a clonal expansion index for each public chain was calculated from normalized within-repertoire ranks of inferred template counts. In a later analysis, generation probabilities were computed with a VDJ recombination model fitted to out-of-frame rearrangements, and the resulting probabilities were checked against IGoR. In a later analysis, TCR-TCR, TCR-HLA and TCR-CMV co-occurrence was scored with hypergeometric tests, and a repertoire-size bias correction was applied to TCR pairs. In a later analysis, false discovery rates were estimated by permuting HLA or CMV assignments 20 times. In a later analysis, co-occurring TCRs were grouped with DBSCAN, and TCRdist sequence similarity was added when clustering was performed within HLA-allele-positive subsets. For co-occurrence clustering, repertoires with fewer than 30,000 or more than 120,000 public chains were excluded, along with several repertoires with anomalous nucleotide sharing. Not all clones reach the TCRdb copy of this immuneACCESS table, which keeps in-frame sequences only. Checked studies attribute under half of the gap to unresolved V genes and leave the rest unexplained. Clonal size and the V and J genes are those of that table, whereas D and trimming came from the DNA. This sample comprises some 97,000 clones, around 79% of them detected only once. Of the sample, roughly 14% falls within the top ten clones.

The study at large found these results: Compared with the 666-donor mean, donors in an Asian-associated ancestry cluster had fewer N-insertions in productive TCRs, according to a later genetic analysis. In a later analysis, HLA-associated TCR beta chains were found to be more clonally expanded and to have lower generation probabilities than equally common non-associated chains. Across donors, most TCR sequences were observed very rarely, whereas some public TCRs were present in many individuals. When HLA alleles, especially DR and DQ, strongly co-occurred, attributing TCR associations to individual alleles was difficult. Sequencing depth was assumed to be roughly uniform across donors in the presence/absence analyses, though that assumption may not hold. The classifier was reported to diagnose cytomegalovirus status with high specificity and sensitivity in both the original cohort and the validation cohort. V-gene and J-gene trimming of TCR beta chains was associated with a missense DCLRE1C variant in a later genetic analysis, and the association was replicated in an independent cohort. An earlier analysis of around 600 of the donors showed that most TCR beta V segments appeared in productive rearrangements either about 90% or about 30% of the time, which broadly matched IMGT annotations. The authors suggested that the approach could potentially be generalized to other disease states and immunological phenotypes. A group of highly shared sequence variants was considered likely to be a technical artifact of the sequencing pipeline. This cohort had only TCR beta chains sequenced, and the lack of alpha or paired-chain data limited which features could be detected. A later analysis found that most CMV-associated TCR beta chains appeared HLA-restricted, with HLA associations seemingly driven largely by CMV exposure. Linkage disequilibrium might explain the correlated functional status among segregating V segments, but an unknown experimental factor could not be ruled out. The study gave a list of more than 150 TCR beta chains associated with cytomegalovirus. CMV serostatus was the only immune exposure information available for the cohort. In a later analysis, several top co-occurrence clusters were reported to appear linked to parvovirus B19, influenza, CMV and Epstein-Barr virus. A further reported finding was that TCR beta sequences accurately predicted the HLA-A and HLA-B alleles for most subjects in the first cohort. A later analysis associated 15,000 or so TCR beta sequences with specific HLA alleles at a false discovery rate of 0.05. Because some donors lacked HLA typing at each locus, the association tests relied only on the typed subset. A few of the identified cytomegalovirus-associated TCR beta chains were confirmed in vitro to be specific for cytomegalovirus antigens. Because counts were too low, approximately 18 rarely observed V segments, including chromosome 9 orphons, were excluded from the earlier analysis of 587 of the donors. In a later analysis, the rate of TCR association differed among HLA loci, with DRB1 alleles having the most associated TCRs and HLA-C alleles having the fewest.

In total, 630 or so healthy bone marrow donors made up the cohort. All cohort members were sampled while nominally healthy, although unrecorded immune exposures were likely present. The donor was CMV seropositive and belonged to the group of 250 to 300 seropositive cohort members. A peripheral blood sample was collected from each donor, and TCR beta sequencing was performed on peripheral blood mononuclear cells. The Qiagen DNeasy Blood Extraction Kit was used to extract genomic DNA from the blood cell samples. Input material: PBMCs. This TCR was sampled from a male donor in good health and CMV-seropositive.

The nucleotide sequence is given as TGCGCCAGCAGCTCCCCCGGGACAGGTAGCTACAATGAGCAGTTCTTC. This codes for CASSSPGTGSYNEQFF. The V gene is TRBV5-1 and the J gene is TRBJ2-1, with 8 bases in between that match TRBD1. In the germline V gene, CDR1 corresponds to SGHRS and CDR2 to YFSETQ. Measured from the cysteine to the phenylalanine, the CDR3 is 16 residues long. Left in the record is the CDR3 DNA by itself, 48 bases read in frame from the first base. Here V drops 3 bases and J drops 3 bases, and the junction holds 8 bases not matched to any gene.